The present T cell receptor (beta chain) was sequenced within a study of blood T cell repertoires in COVID-19. About the research overall: COVID-19 samples, acute and convalescent, were from the United States, Italy and Spain. Sample material is recorded as cDNA or gDNA derived from T cells, B-cell-depleted T cells, or PBMCs.

The Seattle site enrolled patients during active infection and followed them longitudinally. The sample holds one count of this clone. Assay used: immunoSEQ multiplex PCR; TCRdb lists only in-frame clones, some missing. The sample lists roughly 160,000 clones; more than 75% were seen once. Input material: peripheral blood. This TCR came from a woman aged 70-85 years with COVID-19, enrolled during active disease.

CDR3 coding DNA: TGTGCCAGCAATCTACGGGGGGCAGGGGCAAACGGGGAGCTGTTTTTT. It encodes CASNLRGAGANGELFF. The chain couples TRBV11-2 to TRBJ2-2; possibly TRBD2 for D (7 bases). Germline V gives CDR1 SGHAT, CDR2 FQNNGV. The CDR3 loop spans 16 amino acids. The V gene lost 7 bases and the J gene lost 7 bases, with 22 bases spanning the gap. Complete variable domain (other parts from reference TRBV11-2 and TRBJ2-2): EAGVAQSPRYKIIEKRQSVAFWCNPISGHATLYWYQQILGQGPKLLIQFQNNGVVDDSQLPKDRFSAERLKGVDSTLKIQPAKLEDSAVYLCASNLRGAGANGELFFGEGSRLTVL.